This note documents a single TCR beta chain sequence. Profiled with immunoSEQ multiplex PCR; TCRdb holds only in-frame clones, not every one. The sample holds about 160,000 clones; 75% to 90% are singletons and the top ten take approximately 4%. These data are taken from a study of blood T cell repertoires in COVID-19. V was trimmed by 0 bases and J by 0 bases, leaving 17 bases between them. Per germline, CDR1 SGHRS and CDR2 YFSETQ. The CDR3 is 18 amino acids. Participant-given clinical history determined each cohort assignment. Resolution of symptoms, clearance, or two negative PCRs was present in recovered Cohort 3 donors.

Sequenced sample: PBMCs or T cells enriched from blood (not recorded which). This chain uses TRBV5-1 with TRBJ2-3, with a tentative D call TRBD1 (5 bases). The source is a woman in her 50s who had recovered from COVID-19. CDR3 nucleotide sequence: TGCGCCAGCAGCTTGGGGGGCCAGACACGACGAAGCACAGATACGCAGTATTTT. Its protein is CASSLGGQTRRSTDTQYF.